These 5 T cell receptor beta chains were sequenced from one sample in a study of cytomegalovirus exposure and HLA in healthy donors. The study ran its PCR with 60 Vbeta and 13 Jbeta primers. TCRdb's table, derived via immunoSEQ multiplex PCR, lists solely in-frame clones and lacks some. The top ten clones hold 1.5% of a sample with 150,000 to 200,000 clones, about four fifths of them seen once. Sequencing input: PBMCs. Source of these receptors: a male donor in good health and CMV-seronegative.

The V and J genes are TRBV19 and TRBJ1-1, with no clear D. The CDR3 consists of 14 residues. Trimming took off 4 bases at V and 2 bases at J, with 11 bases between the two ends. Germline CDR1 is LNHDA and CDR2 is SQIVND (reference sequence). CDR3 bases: TGTGCCAGTAGTAGCCACAGATCAAACACTGAAGCTTTCTTT. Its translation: CASSSHRSNTEAFF.

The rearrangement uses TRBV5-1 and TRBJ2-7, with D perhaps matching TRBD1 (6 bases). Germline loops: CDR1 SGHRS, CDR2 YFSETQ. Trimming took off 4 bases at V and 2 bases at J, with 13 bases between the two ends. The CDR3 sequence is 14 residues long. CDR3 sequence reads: CASSMTGQTYEQYF. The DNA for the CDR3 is TGCGCCAGCAGCATGACAGGCCAAACCTACGAGCAGTACTTC.

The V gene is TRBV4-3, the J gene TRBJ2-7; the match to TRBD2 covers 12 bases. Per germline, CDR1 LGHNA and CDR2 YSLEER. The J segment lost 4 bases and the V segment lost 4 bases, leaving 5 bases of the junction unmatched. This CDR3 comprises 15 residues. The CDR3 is CASSPGTSGSYEQYF. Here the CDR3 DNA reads TGCGCCAGCAGCCCCGGGACTAGCGGGTCTTACGAGCAGTACTTC.

The CDR3 loop is CASSHPGGGYGYTF. CDR3 sequence (DNA): TGTGCCAGCAGTCATCCGGGGGGAGGCTATGGCTACACCTTC. The V call is TRBV7-2, the J call TRBJ1-2; D might be TRBD1 (5 bases). CDR1 and CDR2 (germline): SGHTA, FQGNSA. The CDR3 extends over 14 amino acids. V lost 6 bases and J lost 4, with 15 bases in between. Using reference TRBV7-2 and TRBJ1-2 for the parts outside the CDR3, the full variable domain is GAGVSQSPSNKVTEKGKDVELRCDPISGHTALYWYRQSLGQGLEFLIYFQGNSAPDKSGLPSDRFSAERTGGSVSTLTIQRTQQEDSAVYLCASSHPGGGYGYTFGSGTRLTVV.

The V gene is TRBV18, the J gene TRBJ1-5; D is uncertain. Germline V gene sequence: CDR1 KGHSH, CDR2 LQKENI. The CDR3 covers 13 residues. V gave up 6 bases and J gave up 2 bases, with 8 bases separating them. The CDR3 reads CASSSGGNQPQHF. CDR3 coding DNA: TGTGCCAGCTCGTCCGGTGGCAATCAGCCCCAGCATTTT.